A selection of T cell receptor beta chains follows, all from one sample in a study of OX40 agonist ivuxolimab in advanced cancers. TCRdb's table, derived via immunoSEQ multiplex PCR, lists solely in-frame clones and lacks some. Of tens of thousands of clones in the sample, under 85% were seen once. The sequences come from CD4+ or CD8+ T cells sorted from blood, collected in a trial of the OX40 agonist ivuxolimab. The receptor source for this set is an adult with an advanced solid tumor such as melanoma, head and neck, liver or kidney cancer. CDR3s include the opening cysteine and the closing phenylalanine or tryptophan. Fields, in order: clone size, D gene, J gene, V gene, CDR3 protein, CDR3 DNA. The D gene is left open where the match is weak. A row's size may be missing; if present it is once, few, many or a size class.

-,-,TRBJ2-7,TRBV7-8,CASSSSLGVRYEQYF,TGTGCCAGCAGCTCGAGTTTAGGGGTGCGCTACGAGCAGTACTTC
-,-,TRBJ1-4,TRBV28,CASSLLGFREKLFF,TGTGCCAGCAGTTTATTGGGGTTTAGGGAAAAACTGTTTTTT
-,TRBD1,TRBJ2-7,TRBV15,CATSINRGKQYF,TGTGCCACCAGCATCAACAGGGGCAAGCAGTACTTC
-,-,TRBJ2-3,TRBV28,CASSSADSTDTQYF,TGTGCCAGCAGTTCAGCGGACTCCACAGATACGCAGTATTTT
-,-,TRBJ1-2,TRBV6-6,CASSTRSGYTF,TGTGCCAGCAGTACCCGGTCGGGCTACACCTTC
few,TRBD2,TRBJ2-7,TRBV4-1,CASSPWGRRTSGTSYEQYF,TGCGCCAGCAGCCCATGGGGCAGAAGGACTAGCGGGACGTCCTACGAGCAGTACTTC
-,-,TRBJ2-7,TRBV27,CASSLKAVYEQYF,TGTGCCAGCAGTTTAAAGGCAGTTTACGAGCAGTACTTC
-,TRBD2,TRBJ2-7,TRBV4-3,CASSQGGGSSYEQYF,TGCGCCAGCAGCCAAGGCGGGGGAAGCTCCTACGAGCAGTACTTC
-,-,TRBJ2-2,TRBV10-3,CAISPAPSPGELFF,TGTGCCATCAGCCCGGCCCCGTCTCCCGGGGAGCTGTTTTTT
-,TRBD1,TRBJ2-3,TRBV9,CASSVATGGGTDTQYF,TGTGCCAGCAGCGTAGCCACAGGGGGTGGCACAGATACGCAGTATTTT
-,-,TRBJ1-4,TRBV5-1,CASSFGQRNEKLFF,TGCGCCAGCAGCTTCGGACAGCGTAATGAAAAACTGTTTTTT
-,-,TRBJ2-1,TRBV28,CASSTGANSYNEQFF,TGTGCCAGCAGTACGGGGGCGAACTCCTACAATGAGCAGTTCTTC
-,-,TRBJ2-2,TRBV7-2,CASSLSWGTGELFF,TGTGCCAGCAGCTTATCTTGGGGGACCGGGGAGCTGTTTTTT
-,TRBD2,TRBJ2-7,TRBV5-6,CASTRGGAGEQYF,TGTGCCAGCACCCGGGGGGGGGCAGGTGAGCAGTACTTC
-,TRBD1,TRBJ2-1,TRBV10-3,CAIGEGAGGEQFF,TGTGCCATCGGAGAGGGGGCGGGCGGTGAGCAGTTCTTC
-,-,TRBJ2-7,TRBV5-4,CASSPRQSGEQYF,TGTGCCAGCAGCCCCCGACAGTCCGGCGAGCAGTACTTC
-,-,TRBJ1-1,TRBV12-5,CASGINSGEVGAFF,TGTGCTAGTGGCATCAACTCCGGGGAGGTAGGAGCTTTCTTT
once,-,TRBJ1-2,TRBV6-1,CASSERGWEQRADNYGYTF,TGTGCCAGCAGTGAGAGGGGATGGGAACAAAGAGCCGATAACTATGGCTACACCTTC
-,-,TRBJ1-4,TRBV11-2,CASSLPEVGQSEKLFF,TGTGCCAGCAGCCTCCCAGAGGTGGGACAATCCGAAAAACTGTTTTTT
-,-,TRBJ2-7,TRBV28,CASNQGQVILPPYEQYF,TGTGCCAGCAACCAGGGGCAGGTGATCCTTCCCCCCTACGAGCAGTACTTC
-,-,TRBJ1-1,TRBV4-3,CASSPMTPLSGWGTEAFF,TGCGCCAGCAGCCCCATGACCCCCCTTTCAGGGTGGGGCACTGAAGCTTTCTTT
-,TRBD1,TRBJ1-5,TRBV9,CASNSGTDSNQPQHF,TGTGCCAGCAACTCAGGGACAGATAGCAATCAGCCCCAGCATTTT
-,TRBD1,TRBJ2-7,TRBV7-2,CASSIQGAGEQYF,TGTGCCAGCAGCATACAGGGGGCTGGTGAGCAGTACTTC
-,-,TRBJ2-1,TRBV7-8,CASSLFSLLALNEQFF,TGTGCCAGCAGCTTATTTTCCCTACTGGCGCTGAATGAGCAGTTCTTC
-,-,TRBJ2-5,TRBV7-2,CASSRFGIRETQYF,TGTGCCAGCAGCCGATTTGGGATCCGGGAAACCCAGTACTTC
-,TRBD2,TRBJ2-1,TRBV7-9,CASSLAWGREVIYNEQFF,TGTGCCAGCAGCTTAGCCTGGGGGCGGGAGGTTATCTACAATGAGCAGTTCTTC
-,-,TRBJ2-5,TRBV7-3,CASSLSGGAIETQYF,TGTGCCAGCAGCTTATCAGGGGGGGCAATCGAGACCCAGTACTTC
-,TRBD2,TRBJ2-7,TRBV4-3,CASSQTAGGPYEQYF,TGCGCCAGCAGCCAAACGGCGGGAGGACCCTACGAGCAGTACTTC
-,-,TRBJ2-2,TRBV5-4,CASSLDLGGELFF,TGTGCCAGCAGCTTGGATTTGGGGGGGGAGCTGTTTTTT
-,TRBD2,TRBJ2-2,TRBV7-3,CASSRSGGNTGELFF,TGTGCCAGCAGTCGAAGCGGGGGGAACACCGGGGAGCTGTTTTTT
once,-,TRBJ1-2,TRBV10-3,CAISESILVRYTF,TGTGCCATCAGTGAGTCAATTCTCGTGAGGTACACCTTC
-,TRBD2,TRBJ2-7,TRBV28,CAKETSGRALTYEQYF,TGTGCCAAAGAGACTAGCGGGAGGGCATTAACCTACGAGCAGTACTTC
-,-,TRBJ1-2,TRBV2,CASMERDGNYGYTF,TGTGCCAGCATGGAAAGGGATGGCAACTATGGCTACACCTTC
-,-,TRBJ2-7,TRBV7-9,CASSSQSSYEQYF,TGTGCCAGCAGCTCACAGTCGTCCTACGAGCAGTACTTC
once,TRBD2,TRBJ2-1,TRBV19,CASSRDHRSGRAREQFF,TGTGCCAGTAGCCGGGATCATAGAAGCGGGAGGGCCCGTGAGCAGTTCTTC
-,-,TRBJ2-1,TRBV5-1,CASSLDSSSYNEQFF,TGCGCCAGCTCCCTGGACAGTAGCTCCTACAATGAGCAGTTCTTC
few,-,TRBJ1-6,TRBV5-4,CASSAGYNSPLHF,TGTGCCAGCAGCGCAGGGTATAATTCACCCCTCCACTTT
-,-,TRBJ1-4,TRBV6-1,CASSERGGKLFF,TGTGCCAGCAGTGAAAGGGGTGGAAAACTGTTTTTT
-,TRBD2,TRBJ2-1,TRBV6-5,CASSLGGGEVEFF,TGTGCCAGCAGTCTCGGGGGGGGCGAGGTGGAGTTCTTC
once,TRBD1,TRBJ1-1,TRBV9,CASSTGVGTEAFF,TGTGCCAGCAGCACAGGGGTAGGCACTGAAGCTTTCTTT
-,-,TRBJ2-5,TRBV28,CASSLLQYQETQYF,TGTGCCAGCAGTTTATTACAGTACCAAGAGACCCAGTACTTC
-,-,TRBJ2-1,TRBV5-1,CASSLPGTFHEQFF,TGCGCCAGCAGCCTTCCGGGAACTTTTCATGAGCAGTTCTTC
-,-,TRBJ2-2,TRBV2,CASSEWASVSTGELFF,TGTGCCAGCAGTGAATGGGCTAGTGTCAGCACCGGGGAGCTGTTTTTT
-,TRBD1,TRBJ1-5,TRBV6-6,CASTDQGGSNQPQHF,TGTGCCAGCACCGACCAGGGGGGAAGCAATCAGCCCCAGCATTTT
-,-,TRBJ1-2,TRBV4-1,CASSQRVQAARFDGYTF,TGCGCCAGCAGCCAAAGGGTTCAGGCCGCCCGGTTCGATGGCTACACCTTC
few,TRBD2,TRBJ2-3,TRBV27,CASSSVRGVGTDTQYF,TGTGCCAGCAGTTCCGTCCGGGGGGTGGGCACAGATACGCAGTATTTT
-,-,TRBJ2-3,TRBV7-3,CASSSPWGRTDTQYF,TGTGCCAGCAGTTCCCCTTGGGGAAGGACAGATACGCAGTATTTT
-,-,TRBJ1-4,TRBV27,CASRGNEKLFF,TGTGCCAGCAGGGGTAATGAAAAACTGTTTTTT
-,-,TRBJ1-6,TRBV18,CASSPGGPPENSPLHF,TGTGCCAGCTCACCGGGGGGTCCACCCGAGAATTCACCCCTCCACTTT
-,TRBD2,TRBJ2-7,TRBV5-6,CASSLRDSGTSLSSYEQYF,TGTGCCAGCAGCCTTCGGGATAGCGGGACCTCCCTAAGCTCCTACGAGCAGTACTTC
-,-,TRBJ2-7,TRBV5-1,CASSLTEEQYF,TGCGCCAGCAGTCTTACGGAGGAGCAGTACTTC
-,-,TRBJ2-1,TRBV19,CASSKDSYNEQFF,TGTGCCAGTAGTAAGGATTCCTACAATGAGCAGTTCTTC
-,-,TRBJ1-1,TRBV28,CASTQVGTEAFF,TGTGCCAGCACACAGGTGGGCACTGAAGCTTTCTTT
-,TRBD1,TRBJ1-5,TRBV19,CASSIFGTADQPQHF,TGTGCCAGTAGTATATTTGGGACAGCTGATCAGCCCCAGCATTTT
-,-,TRBJ2-7,TRBV9,CASSVVEQGNEQYF,TGTGCCAGCAGCGTAGTTGAACAGGGAAACGAGCAGTACTTC
-,-,TRBJ2-7,TRBV4-1,CASSQVGEAYEQYF,TGCGCCAGCAGCCAAGTGGGAGAGGCCTACGAGCAGTACTTC
-,-,TRBJ2-1,TRBV21-1,CASSKEWQPPGVF,TGTGCCAGCAGCAAAGAGTGGCAGCCTCCTGGGGTCTTC
-,TRBD1,TRBJ1-4,TRBV5-6,CASSWGQATGSTNEKLFF,TGTGCCAGCAGCTGGGGACAGGCAACTGGGTCAACTAATGAAAAACTGTTTTTT
-,-,TRBJ1-4,TRBV9,CASSVRGRVGEKLFF,TGTGCCAGCAGCGTAAGGGGGAGAGTAGGGGAAAAACTGTTTTTT